This T cell receptor beta chain was captured by sequencing in a study of cytomegalovirus exposure and HLA in healthy donors. Study summary: In terms of ancestry, the Caucasian-associated cluster contained more than 65% of the roughly 400 genotyped donors. Study results and limitations: Because they were indistinguishable, some V segments, including TRBV6-2 and TRBV6-3, were excluded. A link between a missense DCLRE1C variant and TCR beta V- and J-gene trimming emerged from a later analysis.

The study ran its PCR with 60 Vbeta and 13 Jbeta primers. TCRdb keeps only in-frame clones here, not all; method: immunoSEQ multiplex PCR. Of roughly 130,000 clones listed, 70% to 75% are singletons. The CDR3 length is 16 residues. In germline, CDR1 is LGHNA, CDR2 YSLEER. Losses at the gene ends were 4 bases for V and 7 bases for J; bases not matched to a gene: 8. Concerning this clone: The target antigen is unknown.

Material for sequencing was PBMCs. The rearrangement joins TRBV4-3 to TRBJ1-5, with 12 bases fitting TRBD1. The receptor was isolated from a woman aged 40-49 years in good health and CMV-seropositive. CDR3 residues: CASSPEGTGGAQPQHF. CDR3 coding DNA: TGCGCCAGCAGCCCTGAGGGGACAGGGGGCGCGCAGCCCCAGCATTTT.